Sequencing of this TCR beta chain was carried out in a study of T cell repertoires in cytomegalovirus infection. This clonotype has only a few counts. Its target is not known. Each CDR3 protein is one row after TCRdb ran MiXCR on the reads. The repertoire holds about 69,000 distinct CDR3 sequences, with about 30% as singletons. Study-wide results and limits: There were carriers of CMV plus the relevant HLA, and cumulative public TCR beta family frequency identified them.

From germline, CDR1 is MDHEN and CDR2 SYDVKM. This CDR3 comprises 14 residues. The V gene end was trimmed by 5 bases and the J gene end by 4 bases; junction bases not matched to a gene: 7. The chain employs TRBV28 and TRBJ1-2; 7 nucleotides match TRBD1. The sequence came from a human donor in good health (CMV status not recorded). Some clones in this sample may be carry-over from other donors' samples. The sample was CD8+ T cells from cultured PBMCs, taken from culture after CMV antigen stimulation. CDR3 bases: TGTGCCAGCAGTCCCGGACAGGTCCTCTATGGCTACACCTTC. It yields the protein CASSPGQVLYGYTF.